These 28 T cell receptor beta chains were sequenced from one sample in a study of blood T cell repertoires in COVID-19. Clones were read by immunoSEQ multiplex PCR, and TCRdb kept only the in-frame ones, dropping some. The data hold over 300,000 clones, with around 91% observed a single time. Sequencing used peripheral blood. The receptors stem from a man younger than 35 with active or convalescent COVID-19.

CDR3 in DNA: TGTGCCAGCAGTATCGCAGAAGCTAACTATGGCTACACCTTC. It translates to CASSIAEANYGYTF. V gene TRBV28 combines with J gene TRBJ1-2; no clear D gene. This CDR3 has 14 amino acids. Trimming left V 5 bases short and J 0 bases short, with 10 bases between. Germline V CDR1 and CDR2: MDHEN, SYDVKM.

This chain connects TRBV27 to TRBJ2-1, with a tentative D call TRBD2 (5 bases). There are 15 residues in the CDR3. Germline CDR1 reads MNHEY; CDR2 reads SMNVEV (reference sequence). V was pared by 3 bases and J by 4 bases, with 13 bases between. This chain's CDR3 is CASSFEGYRYNEQFF. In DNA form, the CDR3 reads TGTGCCAGCAGTTTCGAGGGCTATAGGTACAATGAGCAGTTCTTC.

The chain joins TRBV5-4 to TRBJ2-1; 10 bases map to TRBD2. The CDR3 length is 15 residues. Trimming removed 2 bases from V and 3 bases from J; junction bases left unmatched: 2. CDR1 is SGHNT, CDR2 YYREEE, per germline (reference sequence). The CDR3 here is CASSLLAGGYNEQFF. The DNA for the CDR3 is TGTGCCAGCAGCTTATTAGCGGGAGGCTACAATGAGCAGTTCTTC. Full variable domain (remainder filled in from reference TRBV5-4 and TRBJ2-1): ETGVTQSPTHLIKTRGQQVTLRCSSQSGHNTVSWYQQALGQGPQFIFQYYREEENGRGNFPPRFSGLQFPNYSSELNVNALELDDSALYLCASSLLAGGYNEQFFGPGTRLTVL.

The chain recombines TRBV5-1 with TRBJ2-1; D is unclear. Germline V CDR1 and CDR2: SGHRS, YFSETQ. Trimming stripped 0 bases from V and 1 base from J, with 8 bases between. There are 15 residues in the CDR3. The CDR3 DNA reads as TGCGCCAGCAGCTTGGAATCCGGGTCCTACAATGAGCAGTTCTTC. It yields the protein CASSLESGSYNEQFF.

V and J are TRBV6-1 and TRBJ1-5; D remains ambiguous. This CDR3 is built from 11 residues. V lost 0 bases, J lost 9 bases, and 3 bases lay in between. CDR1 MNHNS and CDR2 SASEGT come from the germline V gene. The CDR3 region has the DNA TGTGCCAGCAGTGAAGCAGCGCCCCAGCATTTT. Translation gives CASSEAAPQHF.

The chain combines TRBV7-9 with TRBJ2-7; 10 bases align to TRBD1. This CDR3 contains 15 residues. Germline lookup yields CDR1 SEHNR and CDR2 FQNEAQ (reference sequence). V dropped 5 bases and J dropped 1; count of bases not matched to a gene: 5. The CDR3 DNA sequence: TGTGCCAGCAGCAATCGGGACAGGGGTTCCTACGAGCAGTACTTC. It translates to CASSNRDRGSYEQYF.

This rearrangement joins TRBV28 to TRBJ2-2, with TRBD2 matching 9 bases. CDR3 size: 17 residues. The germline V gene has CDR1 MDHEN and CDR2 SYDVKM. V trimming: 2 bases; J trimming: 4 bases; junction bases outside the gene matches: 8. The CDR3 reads CASSLGGLAGATGELFF. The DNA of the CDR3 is TGTGCCAGCAGTTTAGGGGGGTTAGCGGGGGCCACCGGGGAGCTGTTTTTT. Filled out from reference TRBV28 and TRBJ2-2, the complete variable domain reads DVKVTQSSRYLVKRTGEKVFLECVQDMDHENMFWYRQDPGLGLRLIYFSYDVKMKEKGDIPEGYSVSREKKERFSLILESASTNQTSMYLCASSLGGLAGATGELFFGEGSRLTVL.

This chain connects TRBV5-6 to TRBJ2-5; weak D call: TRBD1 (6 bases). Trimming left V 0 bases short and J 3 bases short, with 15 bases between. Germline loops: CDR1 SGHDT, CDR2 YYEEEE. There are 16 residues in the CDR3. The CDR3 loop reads CASSLGLGTMKETQYF. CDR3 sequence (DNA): TGTGCCAGCAGCTTGGGTCTAGGGACAATGAAAGAGACCCAGTACTTC.

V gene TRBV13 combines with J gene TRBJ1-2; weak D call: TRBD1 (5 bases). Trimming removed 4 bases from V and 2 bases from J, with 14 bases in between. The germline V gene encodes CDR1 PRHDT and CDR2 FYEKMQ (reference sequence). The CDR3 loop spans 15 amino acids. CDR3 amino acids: CASSSQGRANYGYTF. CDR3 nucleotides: TGTGCCAGCAGCTCCCAGGGCAGGGCCAACTATGGCTACACCTTC.

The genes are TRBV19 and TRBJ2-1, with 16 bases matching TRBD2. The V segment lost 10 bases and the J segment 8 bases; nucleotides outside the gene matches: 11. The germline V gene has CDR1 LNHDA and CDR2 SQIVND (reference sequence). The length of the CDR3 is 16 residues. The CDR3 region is CATTTGLAGGLYEQFF. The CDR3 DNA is TGTGCCACAACTACGGGACTAGCGGGGGGGCTTTATGAGCAGTTCTTC.

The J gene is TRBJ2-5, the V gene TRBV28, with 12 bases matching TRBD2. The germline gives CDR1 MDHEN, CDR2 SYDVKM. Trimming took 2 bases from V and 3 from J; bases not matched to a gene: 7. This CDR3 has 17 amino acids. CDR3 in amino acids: CASSLGGLAGLKETQYF. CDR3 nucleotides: TGTGCCAGCAGTTTAGGAGGACTAGCGGGACTTAAAGAGACCCAGTACTTC.

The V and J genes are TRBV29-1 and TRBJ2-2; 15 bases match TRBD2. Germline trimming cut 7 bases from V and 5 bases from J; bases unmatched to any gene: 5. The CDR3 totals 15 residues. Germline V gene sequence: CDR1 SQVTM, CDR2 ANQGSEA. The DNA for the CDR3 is TGCAGCGCGGGACTAGCGGGGGGAAAGACCGGGGAGCTGTTTTTT. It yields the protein CSAGLAGGKTGELFF.

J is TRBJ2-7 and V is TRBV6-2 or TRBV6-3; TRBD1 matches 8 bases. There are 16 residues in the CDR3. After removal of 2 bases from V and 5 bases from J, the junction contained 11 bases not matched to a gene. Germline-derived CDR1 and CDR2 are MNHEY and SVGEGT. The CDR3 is CASSYEFGQGLHEQYF. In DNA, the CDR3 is TGTGCCAGCAGTTACGAGTTTGGACAGGGACTCCACGAGCAGTACTTC.

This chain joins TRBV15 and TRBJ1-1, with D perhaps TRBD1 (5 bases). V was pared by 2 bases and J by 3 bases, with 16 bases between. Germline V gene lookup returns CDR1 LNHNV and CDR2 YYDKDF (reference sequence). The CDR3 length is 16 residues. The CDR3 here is CATSRTIWGGDTEAFF. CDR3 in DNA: TGTGCCACCAGCAGAACCATTTGGGGCGGGGACACTGAAGCTTTCTTT.

For the CDR3, the DNA is TGTGCCAGCAGCCAATCAGGGGGGCGGAAGAACACCGGGGAGCTGTTTTTT. Translation: CASSQSGGRKNTGELFF. The V call is TRBV3-1 (or the pseudogene TRBV3-2), the J call TRBJ2-2, with D possibly TRBD1 on 7 matching bases. Trimming left V 2 bases short and J 1 base short, with 14 bases between. CDR3 length: 17 amino acids. In germline, CDR1 is LGHDT, CDR2 YNNKEL (reference sequence).

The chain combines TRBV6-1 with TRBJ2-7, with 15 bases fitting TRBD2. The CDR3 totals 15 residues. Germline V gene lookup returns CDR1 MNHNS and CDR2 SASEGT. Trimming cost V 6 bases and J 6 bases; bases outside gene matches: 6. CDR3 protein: CASSHGTSGRSEQYF. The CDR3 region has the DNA TGTGCCAGCAGCCACGGGACTAGCGGGAGGAGCGAGCAGTACTTC.

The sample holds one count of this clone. The CDR3: CASSPHRGEETQYF. For the CDR3, the DNA is TGTGCCAGCAGTCCCCACAGGGGTGAAGAGACCCAGTACTTC. J is TRBJ2-5 and V is TRBV28; 7 bases are shared with TRBD1. CDR3 length: 14 amino acids. CDR1 is MDHEN, CDR2 SYDVKM, per germline. Germline trimming cut 5 bases from V and 3 bases from J; bases unmatched to any gene: 6.

DNA of the CDR3: TGTGCCAGCAGCTCCCAGGGGGATTCACCCCTCCACTTT. Amino acids: CASSSQGDSPLHF. The V and J genes are TRBV7-2 and TRBJ1-6; 7 bases are shared with TRBD1. The CDR3 has 13 amino acids. Unmatched junction bases numbered 2, after V lost 4 bases and J lost 8 bases. Germline V gene data show CDR1 as SGHTA and CDR2 as FQGNSA.

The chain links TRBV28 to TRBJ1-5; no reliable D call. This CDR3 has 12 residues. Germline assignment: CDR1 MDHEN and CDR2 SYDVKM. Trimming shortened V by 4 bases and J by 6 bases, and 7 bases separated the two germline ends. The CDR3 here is CASSSSVQPQHF. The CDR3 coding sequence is TGTGCCAGCAGTTCTTCAGTTCAGCCCCAGCATTTT.

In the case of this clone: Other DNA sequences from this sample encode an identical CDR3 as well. CDR3 sequence reads: CASSIVGLAENNEQFF. CDR3 in DNA: TGTGCCAGTAGTATAGTAGGCCTAGCGGAAAACAATGAGCAGTTCTTC. The genes are TRBV19 and TRBJ2-1, with 7 bases aligning to TRBD2. CDR1 and CDR2 (germline): LNHDA, SQIVND (reference sequence). The J segment lost 5 bases and the V segment lost 1 base, leaving 8 bases of the junction unmatched. This CDR3 is built from 16 residues.

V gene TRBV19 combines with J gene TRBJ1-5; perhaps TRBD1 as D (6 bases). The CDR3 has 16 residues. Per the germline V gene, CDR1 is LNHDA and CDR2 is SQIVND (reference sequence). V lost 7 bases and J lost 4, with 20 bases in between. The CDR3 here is CASNRGAGDNNQPQHF. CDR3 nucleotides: TGTGCCAGTAACCGGGGCGCAGGGGATAATAATCAGCCCCAGCATTTT.

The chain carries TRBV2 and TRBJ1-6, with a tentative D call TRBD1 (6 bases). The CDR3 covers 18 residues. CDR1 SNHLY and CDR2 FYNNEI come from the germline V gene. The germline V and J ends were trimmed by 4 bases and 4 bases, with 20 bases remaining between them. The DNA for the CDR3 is TGTGCCAGCAGTGGGGATTTGGGCGGGGGCTCATATAATTCACCCCTCCACTTT. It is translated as CASSGDLGGGSYNSPLHF.

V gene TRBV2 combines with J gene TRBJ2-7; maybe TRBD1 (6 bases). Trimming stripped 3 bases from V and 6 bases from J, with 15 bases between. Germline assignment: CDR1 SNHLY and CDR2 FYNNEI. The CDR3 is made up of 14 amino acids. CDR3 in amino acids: CASSDLAGAVEQYF. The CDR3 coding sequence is TGTGCCAGCAGTGATCTGGCAGGGGCGGTCGAGCAGTACTTC.

The DNA for the CDR3 is TGCAGCGCCGTCCCGGGACAGTTTCAAGGGGAAAAACTGTTTTTT. Protein sequence: CSAVPGQFQGEKLFF. J is TRBJ1-4 and V is TRBV29-1, with TRBD1 identical over 7 bases. This CDR3 is built from 15 residues. CDR1 is SQVTM, CDR2 ANQGSEA, per germline. J lost 8 bases, V lost 7 bases, and 16 bases had no gene match.

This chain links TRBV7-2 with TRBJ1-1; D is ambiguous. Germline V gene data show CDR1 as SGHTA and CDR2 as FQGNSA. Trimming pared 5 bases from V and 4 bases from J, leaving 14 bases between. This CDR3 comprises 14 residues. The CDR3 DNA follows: TGTGCCAGCAGCCCGGGGTTGGGGTTCACTGAAGCTTTCTTT. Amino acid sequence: CASSPGLGFTEAFF.

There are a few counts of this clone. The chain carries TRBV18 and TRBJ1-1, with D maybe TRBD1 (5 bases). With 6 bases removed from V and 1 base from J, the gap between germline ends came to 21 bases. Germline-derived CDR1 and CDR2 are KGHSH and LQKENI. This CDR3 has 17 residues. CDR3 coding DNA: TGTGCCAGCTCTAACGGGTATCAGGGAAGGACGAACACTGAAGCTTTCTTT. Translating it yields CASSNGYQGRTNTEAFF.

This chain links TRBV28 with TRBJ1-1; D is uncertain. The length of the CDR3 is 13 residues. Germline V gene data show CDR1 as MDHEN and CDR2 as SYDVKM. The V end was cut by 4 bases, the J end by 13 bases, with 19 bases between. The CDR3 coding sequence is TGTGCCAGCAGTTCCCTTAGACCTATCGGAGTTTTCTTT. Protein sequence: CASSSLRPIGVFF.

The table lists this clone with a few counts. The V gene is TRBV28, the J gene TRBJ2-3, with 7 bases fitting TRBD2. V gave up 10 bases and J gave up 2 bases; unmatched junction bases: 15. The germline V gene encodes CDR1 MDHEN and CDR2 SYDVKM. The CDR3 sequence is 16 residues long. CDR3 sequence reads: CATLKRSGDPTDTQYF. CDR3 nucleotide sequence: TGTGCCACACTAAAGCGAAGCGGGGACCCCACAGATACGCAGTATTTT.